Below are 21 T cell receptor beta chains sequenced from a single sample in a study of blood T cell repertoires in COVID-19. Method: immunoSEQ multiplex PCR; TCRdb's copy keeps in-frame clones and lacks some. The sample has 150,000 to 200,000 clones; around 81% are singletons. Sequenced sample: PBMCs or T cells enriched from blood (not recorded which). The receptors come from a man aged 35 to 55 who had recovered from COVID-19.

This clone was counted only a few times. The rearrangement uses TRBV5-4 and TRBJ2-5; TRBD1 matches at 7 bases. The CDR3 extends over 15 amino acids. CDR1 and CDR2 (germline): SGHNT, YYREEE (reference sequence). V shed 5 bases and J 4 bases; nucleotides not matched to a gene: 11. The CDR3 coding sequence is TGTGCCAGCAGAATTGGGGGACAGTCCTTAGAGACCCAGTACTTC. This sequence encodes CASRIGGQSLETQYF.

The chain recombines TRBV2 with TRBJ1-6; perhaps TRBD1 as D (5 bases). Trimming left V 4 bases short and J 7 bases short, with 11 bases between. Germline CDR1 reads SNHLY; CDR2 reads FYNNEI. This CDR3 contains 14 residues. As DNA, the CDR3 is TGTGCCAGCAGTGTTCGGGGGGGAAATTCACCCCTCCACTTT. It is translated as CASSVRGGNSPLHF.

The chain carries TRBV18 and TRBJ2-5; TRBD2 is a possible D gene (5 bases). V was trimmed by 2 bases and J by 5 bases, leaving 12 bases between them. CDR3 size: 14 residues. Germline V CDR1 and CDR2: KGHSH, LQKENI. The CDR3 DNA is TGTGCCAGCTCACCAAAGGGTGGGGAGGAGACCCAGTACTTC. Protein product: CASSPKGGEETQYF.

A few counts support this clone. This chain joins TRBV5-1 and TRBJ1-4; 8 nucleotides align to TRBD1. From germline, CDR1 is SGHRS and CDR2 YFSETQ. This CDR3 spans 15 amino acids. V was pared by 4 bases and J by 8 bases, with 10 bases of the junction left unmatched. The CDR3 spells CASSPQGASVEKLFF. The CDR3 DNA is TGCGCCAGCAGCCCGCAGGGGGCGTCGGTCGAAAAACTGTTTTTT. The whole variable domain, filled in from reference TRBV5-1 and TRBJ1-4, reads KAGVTQTPRYLIKTRGQQVTLSCSPISGHRSVSWYQQTPGQGLQFLFEYFSETQRNKGNFPGRFSGRQFSNSRSEMNVSTLELGDSALYLCASSPQGASVEKLFFGSGTQLSVL.

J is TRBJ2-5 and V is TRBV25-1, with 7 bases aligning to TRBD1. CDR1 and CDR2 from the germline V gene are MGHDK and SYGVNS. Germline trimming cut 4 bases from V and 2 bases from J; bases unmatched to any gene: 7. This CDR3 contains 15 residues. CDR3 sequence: CASSGLDRVQETQYF. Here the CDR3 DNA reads TGTGCCAGCAGTGGTTTAGACAGGGTACAAGAGACCCAGTACTTC.

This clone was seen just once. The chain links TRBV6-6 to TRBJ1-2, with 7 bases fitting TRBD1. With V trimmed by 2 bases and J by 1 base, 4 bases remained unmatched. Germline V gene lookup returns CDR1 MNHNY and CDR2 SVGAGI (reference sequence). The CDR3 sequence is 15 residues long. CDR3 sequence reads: CASSYHTGVNYGYTF. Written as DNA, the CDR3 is TGTGCCAGCAGTTACCACACAGGGGTTAACTATGGCTACACCTTC.

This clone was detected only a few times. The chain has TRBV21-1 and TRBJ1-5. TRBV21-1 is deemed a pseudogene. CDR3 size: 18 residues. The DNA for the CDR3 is TGTGCCAGCACCGACGGGGGGCAGGAGCCCTTTAGCAATCAGCCCCAGCATTTT. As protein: CASTDGGQEPFSNQPQHF.

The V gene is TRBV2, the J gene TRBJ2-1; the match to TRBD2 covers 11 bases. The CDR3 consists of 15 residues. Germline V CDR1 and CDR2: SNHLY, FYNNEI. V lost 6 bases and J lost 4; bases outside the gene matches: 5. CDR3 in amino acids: CASSHPSGGYNEQFF. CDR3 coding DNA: TGTGCCAGCAGCCACCCTAGCGGGGGGTACAATGAGCAGTTCTTC.

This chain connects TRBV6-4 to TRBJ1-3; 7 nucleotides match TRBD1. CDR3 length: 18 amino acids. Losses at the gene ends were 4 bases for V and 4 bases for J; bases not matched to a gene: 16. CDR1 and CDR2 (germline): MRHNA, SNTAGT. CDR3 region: CASSVTPARDSVGNTIYF. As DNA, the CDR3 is TGTGCCAGCAGTGTCACTCCAGCCCGGGACAGCGTCGGAAACACCATATATTTT.

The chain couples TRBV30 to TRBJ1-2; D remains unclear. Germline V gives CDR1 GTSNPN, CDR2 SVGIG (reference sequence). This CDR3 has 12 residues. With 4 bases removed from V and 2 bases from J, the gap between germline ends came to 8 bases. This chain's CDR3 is CAWMRRNYGYTF. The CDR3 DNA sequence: TGTGCCTGGATGCGGCGGAACTATGGCTACACCTTC.

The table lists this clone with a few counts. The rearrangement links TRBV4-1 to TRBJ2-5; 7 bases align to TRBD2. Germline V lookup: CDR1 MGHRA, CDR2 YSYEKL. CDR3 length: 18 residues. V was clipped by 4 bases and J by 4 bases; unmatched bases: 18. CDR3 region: CASSRTAGGSGAGETQYF. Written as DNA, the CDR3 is TGCGCCAGCAGCCGTACCGCCGGGGGGAGTGGGGCGGGAGAGACCCAGTACTTC.

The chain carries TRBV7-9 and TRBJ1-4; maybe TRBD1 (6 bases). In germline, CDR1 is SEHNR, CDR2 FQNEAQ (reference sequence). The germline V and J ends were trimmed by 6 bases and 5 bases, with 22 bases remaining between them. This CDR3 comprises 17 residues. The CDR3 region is CASSPFGLRGGNEKLFF. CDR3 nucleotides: TGTGCCAGCAGTCCGTTTGGGTTACGAGGGGGAAATGAAAAACTGTTTTTT.

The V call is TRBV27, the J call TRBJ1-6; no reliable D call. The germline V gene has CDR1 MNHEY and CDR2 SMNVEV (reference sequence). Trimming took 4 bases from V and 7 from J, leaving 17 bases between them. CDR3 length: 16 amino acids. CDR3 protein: CASSSRTEGWNSPLHF. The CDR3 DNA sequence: TGTGCCAGCAGTTCACGAACGGAGGGATGGAATTCACCCCTCCACTTT.

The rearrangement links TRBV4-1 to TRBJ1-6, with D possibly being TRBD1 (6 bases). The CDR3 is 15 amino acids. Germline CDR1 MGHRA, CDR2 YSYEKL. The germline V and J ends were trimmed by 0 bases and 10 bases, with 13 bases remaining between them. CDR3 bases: TGCGCCAGCAGCCAAGAACAGGGTTTTTGGTCACCCCTCCACTTT. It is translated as CASSQEQGFWSPLHF.

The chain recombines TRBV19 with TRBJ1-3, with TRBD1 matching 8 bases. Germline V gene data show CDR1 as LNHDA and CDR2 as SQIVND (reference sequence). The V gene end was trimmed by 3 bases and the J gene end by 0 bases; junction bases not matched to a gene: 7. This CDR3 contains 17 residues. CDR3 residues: CASSIPDRVVSGNTIYF. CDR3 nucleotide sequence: TGTGCCAGTAGTATCCCGGACAGGGTCGTCTCTGGAAACACCATATATTTT. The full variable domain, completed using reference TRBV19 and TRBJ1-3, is DGGITQSPKYLFRKEGQNVTLSCEQNLNHDAMYWYRQDPGQGLRLIYYSQIVNDFQKGDIAEGYSVSREKKESFPLTVTSAQKNPTAFYLCASSIPDRVVSGNTIYFGEGSWLTVV.

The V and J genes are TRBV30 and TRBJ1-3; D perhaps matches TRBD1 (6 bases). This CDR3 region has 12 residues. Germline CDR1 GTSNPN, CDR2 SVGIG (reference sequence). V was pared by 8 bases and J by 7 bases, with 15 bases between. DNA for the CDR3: TGTGCCCGGTCGGGGGGCAGGAACACCATATATTTT. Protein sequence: CARSGGRNTIYF.

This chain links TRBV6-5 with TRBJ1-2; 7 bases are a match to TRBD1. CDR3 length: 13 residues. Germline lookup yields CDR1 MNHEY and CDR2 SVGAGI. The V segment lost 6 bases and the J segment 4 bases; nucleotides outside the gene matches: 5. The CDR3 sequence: CASRGDSLYGYTF. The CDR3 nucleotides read TGTGCCAGCAGGGGGGACAGCCTCTATGGCTACACCTTC.

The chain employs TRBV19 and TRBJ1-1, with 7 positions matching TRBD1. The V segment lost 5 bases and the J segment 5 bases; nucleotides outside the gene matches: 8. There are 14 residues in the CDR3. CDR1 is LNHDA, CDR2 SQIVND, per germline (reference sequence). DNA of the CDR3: TGTGCCAGTAGTGTGACAGGGTGGGGGACTGAAGCTTTCTTT. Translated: CASSVTGWGTEAFF.

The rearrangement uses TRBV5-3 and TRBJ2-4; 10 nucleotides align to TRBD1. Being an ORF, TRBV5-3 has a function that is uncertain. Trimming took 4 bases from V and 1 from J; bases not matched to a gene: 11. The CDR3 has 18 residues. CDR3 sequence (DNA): TGTGCCAGAAGCCCCGGGACAGGGGCCTTACGGGCCAAAAACATTCAGTACTTC. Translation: CARSPGTGALRAKNIQYF.

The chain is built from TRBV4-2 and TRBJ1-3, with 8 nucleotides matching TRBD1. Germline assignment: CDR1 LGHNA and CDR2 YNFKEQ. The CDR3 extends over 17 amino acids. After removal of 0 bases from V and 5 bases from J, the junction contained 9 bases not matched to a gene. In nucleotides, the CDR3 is TGTGCCAGCAGCCAAGACTTGGGGACAGGCGATAGAAACACCATATATTTT. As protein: CASSQDLGTGDRNTIYF.

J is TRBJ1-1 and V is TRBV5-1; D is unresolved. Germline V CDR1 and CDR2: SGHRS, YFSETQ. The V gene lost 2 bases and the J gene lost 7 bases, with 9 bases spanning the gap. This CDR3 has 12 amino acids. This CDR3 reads CASSFPGNEAFF. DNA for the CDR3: TGCGCCAGCAGCTTTCCGGGAAATGAAGCTTTCTTT.